This TCR beta chain originates from a study of cytomegalovirus exposure and HLA in healthy donors. Both 60 Vbeta primers and 13 Jbeta primers went into the PCR. The table came from immunoSEQ multiplex PCR; TCRdb's copy has only in-frame clones and leaves some out. Seen here are 78,000 or so clones, 84% observed once, and the top ten hold roughly 2.4%. To note about this clone: Its antigen is unidentified.

Study observations and caveats: Reportedly, HLA-A and HLA-B alleles of most subjects were accurately predicted from TCR beta.

Between the trimmed V and J ends, which lost 0 bases and 0 bases, there was a span of 16 bases. Per germline, CDR1 SGDLS and CDR2 YYNGEE. The CDR3 loop spans 18 amino acids. The V gene is TRBV9, the J gene TRBJ2-1; possible D gene TRBD1, 5 bases. Sequencing used PBMCs. This clonotype was obtained from a woman aged 50 to 60 in good health and CMV-seronegative. CDR3 DNA sequence: TGTGCCAGCAGCGTAGGGCACAGGACCCTTAGCTCCTACAATGAGCAGTTCTTC. Residues: CASSVGHRTLSSYNEQFF.